This T cell receptor (beta chain) derives from a study of T cells in Graves' hyperthyroidism and ophthalmopathy. Study-level results: Peripheral blood also featured most of the thyroid clonotypes expanded above 0.001.

Note on this clonotype: Its antigen is still unknown.

This CDR3 comprises 15 residues. From germline, CDR1 is SGDLS and CDR2 YYNGEE. V was clipped by 4 bases and J by 1 base; unmatched bases: 5. TCR beta CDR3 regions were amplified from RNA transcripts. TCR CDR3 underwent first-round RT-PCR with the HTBI primer set. TCRdb re-derived calls from the multiplex PCR reads in MiXCR, one entry per CDR3 protein. Here the sample spans almost 600,000 distinct CDR3 sequences, approximately 15% being singletons. Patients aged 18 to 65 had newly diagnosed hyperthyroidism of under 2 months' duration. The sample, blood from the first hyperthyroidism diagnosis, precedes any ophthalmopathy symptoms.

The gene calls are TRBV9 and TRBJ2-1, with 7 bases that match TRBD2. The receptor was derived from a woman aged 25 to 39 with Graves' hyperthyroidism that later progressed to Graves' ophthalmopathy. Sequencing used blood. The CDR3 sequence: CASSNSGPSYNEQFF. Written as DNA, the CDR3 is TGTGCCAGCAGCAATAGCGGGCCATCCTACAATGAGCAGTTCTTC.